The entry below gives a single T cell receptor (beta chain) sequence along with its context. Original data processing: Quantification of nucleated cells was approximated via reference gene primer amplification. Here immunoSEQ multiplex PCR was the method, and the copy in TCRdb shows in-frame clones only, minus some. Clonal size and the V and J genes are those of that table, whereas D and trimming came from the DNA. The sample records a few hundred thousand clones, 84% being singletons. This entry belongs to a study of blood T cell repertoires in COVID-19. This CDR3 has 14 amino acids. V shed 11 bases, J shed 9 bases, and the junction held 14 bases outside the gene matches. CDR1 and CDR2 (germline): SGHTA, FQGNSA.

This chain links TRBV7-2 with TRBJ2-1, with 9 bases aligning to TRBD2. Sequencing was done on a sample of peripheral blood. The sequence came from a woman in her thirties or forties who had recovered from COVID-19. CDR3 coding DNA: TGTGCCCTCCGGCGCGGGGGGGCCCTGGGTGAGCAGTTCTTC. Encoded protein: CALRRGGALGEQFF.